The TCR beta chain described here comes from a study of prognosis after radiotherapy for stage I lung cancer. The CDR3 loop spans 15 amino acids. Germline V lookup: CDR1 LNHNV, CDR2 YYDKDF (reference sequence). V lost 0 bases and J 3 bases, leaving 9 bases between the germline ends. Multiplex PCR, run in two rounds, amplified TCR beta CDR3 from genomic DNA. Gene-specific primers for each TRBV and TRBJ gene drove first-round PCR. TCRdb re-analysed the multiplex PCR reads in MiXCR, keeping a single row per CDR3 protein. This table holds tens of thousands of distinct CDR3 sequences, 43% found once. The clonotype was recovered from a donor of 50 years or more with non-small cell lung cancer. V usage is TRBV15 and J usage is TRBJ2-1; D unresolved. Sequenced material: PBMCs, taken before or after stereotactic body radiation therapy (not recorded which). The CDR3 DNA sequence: TGTGCCACCAGCAGAGACCCAGGCGACTACAATGAGCAGTTCTTC. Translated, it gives CATSRDPGDYNEQFF.